This T cell receptor (beta chain) originates from a study of regulatory T cells in long-lasting Graves disease. Study observations and caveats: Persistent Graves' patients showed less TCR diversity than newly diagnosed patients showed. Gene preferences differed: TRBV28, TRBJ1-2, TRBJ2-5 in persistent cases.

For this clonotype: No antigen is known for it.

V was cut by 8 bases and J by 5 bases, with 19 bases left in between. The CDR3 has 14 residues. CDR1 is LGHDT and CDR2 is YNNKEL in the germline V gene (reference sequence). Time point indicated: persistent/refractory GD, antithyroid drugs over 5 years with positive TRAb. From PBMCs, RNA was extracted and then used to make the TCR library. Per American Thyroid Association guidelines, Graves' disease was diagnosed. TCR beta libraries were built with iRepertoire HTBI primers and Arm-PCR of CDR3 regions. In the original workflow: Samples jointly harbored fewer than 70 TRBV and 14 TRBJ segments. TCRdb itself ran the multiplex PCR reads through MiXCR, one entry per CDR3 protein. In this record, the V and J calls reflect TCRdb's handling and not the investigators' own analysis. The sample records around 450,000 distinct CDR3 sequences, 20% to 25% being singletons.

This specimen consisted of peripheral blood mononuclear cells (PBMCs), obtained when the disease was refractory, from a patient treated with antithyroid drugs. V usage is TRBV3-1 and J usage is TRBJ2-7; a weak D match, TRBD1 (6 bases). This sequence originates from a female donor with Graves disease. CDR3 amino acids: CASSDRSGSNEQYF. The CDR3 region has the DNA TGTGCCAGCTCGGACAGATCAGGTAGTAACGAGCAGTACTTC.